Listed below are T cell receptor beta chains from one sample, sequenced in a study of cytomegalovirus exposure and HLA in healthy donors. Produced via immunoSEQ multiplex PCR; TCRdb's table is partial and in-frame only. In the table there are about 160,000 clones, approximately 80% of which are singletons. The sequencing sample was made of PBMCs. The receptor set was obtained from a man between 18 and 35 years old in good health and CMV-seropositive. The CDR3 runs from the conserved cysteine through the conserved F or W.

cdr3_length j_call v_call cdr3_aa
14 TRBJ2-7 TRBV6-1 CASTPVREGREQYF
14 TRBJ2-2 TRBV30 CAWSVMGTAGELFF
14 TRBJ2-7 TRBV27 CASSIGREVYEQYF
18 TRBJ1-4 TRBV4-1 CASSHLTGTGERNEKLFF
15 TRBJ1-1 TRBV2 CASSEDRGPGTEAFF
15 TRBJ2-1 TRBV5-4 CASRSGGYSYNEQFF
16 TRBJ2-3 TRBV5-1 CASGLLGTGSTDTQYF
11 TRBJ2-5 TRBV6-5 CASSSRETQYF
15 TRBJ1-1 TRBV6-5 CASSRQGPQNTEAFF
15 TRBJ1-5 TRBV27 CASSPLAGSNQPQHF
17 TRBJ2-1 TRBV2 CASSKGLPQSSYNEQFF
17 TRBJ2-6 TRBV5-4 CASSAGVVDSGANVLTF
15 TRBJ1-2 TRBV7-2 CASKSRGRGGNGYTF
17 TRBJ1-1 TRBV7-4 CASSFSRRRARNTEAFF
14 TRBJ2-1 TRBV30 CAWTQGLQDNEQFF
14 TRBJ1-2 TRBV19 CASRSQGQSYGYTF
12 TRBJ1-5 TRBV7-9 CASSPGDQPQHF
15 TRBJ2-5 TRBV29-1 CSVDGTGGSAETQYF
12 TRBJ1-3 TRBV29-1 CSVSTDGNTIYF
15 TRBJ1-5 TRBV9 CASSVSGDSNQPQHF
15 TRBJ2-7 TRBV27 CASSLSSGGVGEQYF
14 TRBJ1-2 TRBV4-3 CASSLGHQGRDYTF
15 TRBJ2-5 TRBV29-1 CSVEPGLAGVGTQYF
16 TRBJ1-2 TRBV10-1 CASSESLGFSDGSYTF
15 TRBJ2-3 TRBV6-5 CASTHRTSGTDTQYF
13 TRBJ1-5 TRBV7-3 CASSAGRNQPQHF
15 TRBJ2-1 TRBV10-3 CAISDPGTSVFEQFF
15 TRBJ1-2 TRBV5-5 CASSLDTATPYGYTF
16 TRBJ1-2 TRBV7-9 CSSSLVTTGGRGGYTF
14 TRBJ1-1 TRBV4-3 CASSPQGLDTEAFF
16 TRBJ2-3 TRBV6-4 CASSPHDTPSADTQYF
14 TRBJ1-5 TRBV10-2 CASTPRQGAQPQHF
15 TRBJ2-1 TRBV27 CASRGLAGRYNEQFF
17 TRBJ1-1 TRBV4-2 CASSQDLGVGANTEAFF
17 TRBJ2-2 TRBV7-2 CASQHSRRGAGTGELFF
14 TRBJ1-1 TRBV4-1 CASSHPGRGAEAFF
15 TRBJ1-3 TRBV15 CATSARQRSGNTIYF
15 TRBJ1-1 TRBV5-1 CASRGTGSTGAEAFF
16 TRBJ2-1 TRBV13 CASSLERGGVFSEQFF
12 TRBJ2-3 TRBV7-9 CASSGASDTQYF
17 TRBJ2-7 TRBV5-4 CASSLDFRLDSDYEQYF
17 TRBJ1-1 TRBV19 CASSIAARTGVNTEAFF
16 TRBJ1-6 TRBV5-1 CASSLLSGISNSPLHF
17 TRBJ2-1 TRBV19 CASSIATRGRAGNEQFF
15 TRBJ1-6 TRBV9 CASSARESYNSPLHF
15 TRBJ2-3 TRBV2 CASKLFRGGTDTQYF
14 TRBJ2-7 TRBV15 CATSSRRQNYEQYF
14 TRBJ2-7 TRBV5-6 CASSYGTGGYEQYF
13 TRBJ1-5 TRBV6-1 CASSGTANQPQHF
17 TRBJ1-4 TRBV13 CASSLRQAFGANEKLFF
12 - TRBV29-1 CSVVTAYSEQYF
16 TRBJ1-5 TRBV4-3 CASSQEAYQGHQPQHF
12 TRBJ1-1 TRBV29-1 CSVERQGAEAFF